The present TCR beta chain was sequenced within a study of T cell responses to AZD1222 COVID-19 vaccine. Generated by immunoSEQ multiplex PCR, the TCRdb table keeps only in-frame clones and is missing some. The sample lists around 140,000 clones, roughly nine tenths occurring once. The sequenced sample was peripheral blood, obtained on day 0 of AZD1222 vaccination. This TCR derives from an adult in good health.

Here the CDR3 reads CASRWDSNQPQHF. The CDR3, as DNA: TGCGCCAGCAGGTGGGATAGCAATCAGCCCCAGCATTTT. This rearrangement joins TRBV5-1 to TRBJ1-5; no definite D call. Trimming took off 5 bases at V and 0 bases at J, with 6 bases between the two ends. Germline V gene lookup returns CDR1 SGHRS and CDR2 YFSETQ. The CDR3 runs 13 residues.